This T cell receptor beta chain was retrieved from a study of cytotoxic CD8 clonotypes in ibrutinib-treated CLL. On the study more broadly: Patients gave response samples after a median about eleven months of treatment, range 6 to 36. Productive templates averaged 255,043 per sample, and productive rearrangements 94,082.

Trimming shortened V by 4 bases and J by 2 bases, and 8 bases separated the two germline ends. Germline assignment: CDR1 SGHTA and CDR2 FQGTGA. There are 13 residues in the CDR3. Findings of the study overall: Clonality at baseline surpassed age-matched healthy donors and tracked circulating CD8+ T-cell counts.

This table comes from immunoSEQ multiplex PCR, and its TCRdb copy is limited to in-frame clones, with some not included. Here the sample spans approximately 200,000 clones, around 70% being singletons. As concerns this clone: Its specificity is not known.

The rearrangement uses TRBV7-3 and TRBJ1-1; no clear D. The TCR originated in a human donor with chronic lymphocytic leukemia. The sequencing used PBMCs, collected after 24 months of ibrutinib treatment. The CDR3 reads CASSSHKNTEAFF. The CDR3, as DNA: TGTGCCAGCAGCTCACACAAAAACACTGAAGCTTTCTTT.